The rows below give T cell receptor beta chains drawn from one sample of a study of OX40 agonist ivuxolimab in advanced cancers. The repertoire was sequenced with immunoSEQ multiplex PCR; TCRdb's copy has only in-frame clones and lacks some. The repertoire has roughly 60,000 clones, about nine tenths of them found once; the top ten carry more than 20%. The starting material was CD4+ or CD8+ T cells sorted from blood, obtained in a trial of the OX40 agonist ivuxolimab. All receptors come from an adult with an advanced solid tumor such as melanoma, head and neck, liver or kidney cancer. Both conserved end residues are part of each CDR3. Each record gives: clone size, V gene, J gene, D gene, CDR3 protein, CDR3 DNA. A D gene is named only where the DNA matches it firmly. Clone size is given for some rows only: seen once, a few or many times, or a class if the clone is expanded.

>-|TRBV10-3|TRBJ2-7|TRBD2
CAISEGEAGYEQYF
TGTGCCATCAGTGAGGGTGAAGCGGGATACGAGCAGTACTTC
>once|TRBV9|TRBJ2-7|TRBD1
CASSGGTGGLREQYF
TGTGCCAGCAGCGGAGGGACAGGGGGTTTACGCGAGCAGTACTTC
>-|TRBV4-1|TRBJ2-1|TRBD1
CASSQVADRGDNEQFF
TGCGCCAGCAGCCAAGTTGCGGACAGGGGTGACAATGAGCAGTTCTTC
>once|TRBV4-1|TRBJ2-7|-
CASSPGLLSNEQYF
TGCGCCAGCAGCCCTGGACTCCTTTCCAACGAGCAGTACTTC
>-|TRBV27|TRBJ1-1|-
CASSLIENTEAFF
TGTGCCAGCAGTTTAATAGAGAACACTGAAGCTTTCTTT
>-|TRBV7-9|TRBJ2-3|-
CASRDITDTQYF
TGTGCCAGCCGGGACATTACGGATACGCAGTATTTT
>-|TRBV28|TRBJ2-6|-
CASTPLDSGEPGANVLTF
TGTGCCAGCACCCCATTGGACAGCGGGGAGCCTGGGGCCAACGTCCTGACTTTC
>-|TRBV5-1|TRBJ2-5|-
CASSAQETQYF
TGCGCCAGCAGCGCCCAAGAGACCCAGTACTTC
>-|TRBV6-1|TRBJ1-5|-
CASSEGHYSNQPQHF
TGTGCCAGCAGTGAAGGACACTATAGCAATCAGCCCCAGCATTTT
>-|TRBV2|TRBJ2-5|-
CASSEPSRTKREETQYF
TGTGCCAGCAGTGAACCCTCTAGGACCAAAAGAGAAGAGACCCAGTACTTC
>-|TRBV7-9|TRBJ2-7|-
CASSPPSGPTYEQYF
TGTGCCAGCAGCCCCCCCTCGGGACCCACCTACGAGCAGTACTTC
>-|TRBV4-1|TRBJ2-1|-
CASSYSANNEQFF
TGCGCCAGCAGCTACTCGGCCAACAATGAGCAGTTCTTC
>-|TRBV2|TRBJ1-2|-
CAIHRGDGYTF
TGTGCCATACACCGGGGTGATGGCTACACCTTC
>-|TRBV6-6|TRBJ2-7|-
CASRTEGNEQYF
TGTGCCAGCAGAACGGAGGGAAACGAGCAGTACTTC
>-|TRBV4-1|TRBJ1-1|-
CASSQAGEYGAFF
TGCGCCAGCAGCCAAGCAGGGGAGTACGGAGCTTTCTTT
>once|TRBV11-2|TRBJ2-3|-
CASTPRRRGTDTQYF
TGTGCCAGCACCCCCCGCCGGCGCGGAACAGATACGCAGTATTTT
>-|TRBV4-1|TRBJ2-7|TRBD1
CASSQVKGQGFYEQYF
TGCGCCAGCAGCCAAGTCAAGGGACAGGGTTTTTACGAGCAGTACTTC
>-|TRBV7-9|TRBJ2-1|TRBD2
CASSPGAGAHNEQFF
TGTGCCAGCAGCCCCGGCGCGGGAGCCCACAATGAGCAGTTCTTC
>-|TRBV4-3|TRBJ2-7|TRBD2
CASSSGSLSYEQYF
TGCGCCAGCAGCAGCGGGAGCCTCTCCTACGAGCAGTACTTC
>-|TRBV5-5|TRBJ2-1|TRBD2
CASSRTSGSALSYNEQFF
TGTGCCAGCAGCAGAACTAGCGGGAGTGCCCTCTCCTACAATGAGCAGTTCTTC
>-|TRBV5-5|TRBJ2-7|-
CASRVVDGYEQYF
TGTGCCAGCAGGGTGGTGGACGGCTACGAGCAGTACTTC
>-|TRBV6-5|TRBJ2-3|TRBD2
CAATSGYPTDTQYF
TGTGCCGCGACTAGCGGGTATCCCACAGATACGCAGTATTTT
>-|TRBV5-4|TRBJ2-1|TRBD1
CASSSRDRALLEQFF
TGTGCCAGCAGCTCCCGGGACAGGGCGCTCCTTGAGCAGTTCTTC
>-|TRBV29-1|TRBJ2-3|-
CSVRGITDTQYF
TGCAGCGTCCGGGGAATTACAGATACGCAGTATTTT
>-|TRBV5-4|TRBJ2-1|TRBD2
CASSLGAGGSAYNEQFF
TGTGCCAGCAGCTTGGGAGCGGGAGGGTCGGCCTACAATGAGCAGTTCTTC
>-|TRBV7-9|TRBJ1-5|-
CASSSTGGMGQPQHF
TGTGCCAGCAGCTCAACAGGAGGGATGGGTCAGCCCCAGCATTTT
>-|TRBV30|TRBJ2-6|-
CAGDARRSLSGANVLTF
TGTGCCGGGGACGCAAGGCGCTCTCTCTCTGGGGCCAACGTCCTGACTTTC
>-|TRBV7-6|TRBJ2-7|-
CASSHQGYEQYF
TGTGCCAGCAGCCATCAGGGGTACGAGCAGTACTTC
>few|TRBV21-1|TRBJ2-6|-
CASSITPGHNSGANVLTF
TGTGCCAGCAGCATAACTCCGGGACATAACTCTGGGGCCAACGTCCTGACTTTC
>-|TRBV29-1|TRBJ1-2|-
CSVAAGAYGYTF
TGCAGCGTTGCGGCAGGGGCCTATGGCTACACCTTC
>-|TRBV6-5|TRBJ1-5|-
CASSSGGAQHF
TGTGCCAGCAGTTCCGGGGGGGCCCAGCATTTT
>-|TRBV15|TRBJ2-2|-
CATSARAHTGELFF
TGTGCCACCAGCGCGAGGGCGCACACCGGGGAGCTGTTTTTT
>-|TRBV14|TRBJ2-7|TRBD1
CASSQDLGTGSHEQYF
TGTGCCAGCAGCCAAGATCTAGGGACAGGGAGCCACGAGCAGTACTTC
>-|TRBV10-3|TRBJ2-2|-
CAIMAASPAPSKAGELFF
TGTGCCATCATGGCGGCTTCCCCGGCCCCCTCAAAAGCGGGGGAGCTGTTTTTT
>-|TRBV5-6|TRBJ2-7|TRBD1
CASSWGQGVTYEQYF
TGTGCCAGCAGCTGGGGACAGGGGGTCACCTACGAGCAGTACTTC
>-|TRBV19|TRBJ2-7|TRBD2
CASSSGLALYEQYF
TGTGCCAGTAGCTCTGGACTAGCGCTATACGAGCAGTACTTC
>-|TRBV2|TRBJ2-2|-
CASSEALATMELFF
TGTGCCAGCAGTGAAGCGCTGGCTACCATGGAGCTGTTTTTT
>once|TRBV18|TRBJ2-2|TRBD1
CASSPTGTGHTTGELFF
TGTGCCAGCTCACCGACAGGGACAGGGCATACCACCGGGGAGCTGTTTTTT
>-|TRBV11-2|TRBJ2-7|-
CASSLDDTAQYF
TGTGCCAGCAGCTTAGATGATACGGCCCAGTACTTC
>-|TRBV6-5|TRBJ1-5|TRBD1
CASSTTGGNQPQHF
TGTGCCAGCAGTACGACAGGGGGAAATCAGCCCCAGCATTTT
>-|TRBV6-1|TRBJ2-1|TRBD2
CASSGGGEQFF
TGTGCCAGCAGTGGGGGGGGTGAGCAGTTCTTC
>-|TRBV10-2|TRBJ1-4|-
CASSELTGPNEKLFF
TGCGCCAGCAGTGAGTTGACAGGCCCTAATGAAAAACTGTTTTTT
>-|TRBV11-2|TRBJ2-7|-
CASSLGVSGAYF
TGTGCCAGCAGCTTAGGTGTCAGCGGAGCGTACTTC
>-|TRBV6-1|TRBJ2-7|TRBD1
CASSVGQGGGYEQYF
TGTGCCAGCAGTGTTGGACAGGGAGGAGGCTACGAGCAGTACTTC
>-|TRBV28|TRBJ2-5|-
CASSSPAGWEETQYF
TGTGCCAGCAGTTCCCCCGCGGGATGGGAAGAGACCCAGTACTTC
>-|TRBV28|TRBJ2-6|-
CASRRTGSGANVLTF
TGTGCCAGCAGAAGAACAGGGTCTGGGGCCAACGTCCTGACTTTC
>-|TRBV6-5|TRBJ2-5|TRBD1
CASSSRTGATSWTQYF
TGTGCCAGCAGTTCCAGGACAGGGGCGACTTCGTGGACCCAGTACTTC
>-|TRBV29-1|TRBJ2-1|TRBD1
CSAETGHEQFF
TGCAGCGCCGAGACAGGGCATGAGCAGTTCTTC
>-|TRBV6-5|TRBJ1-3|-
CASSFDRDSGNTIYF
TGTGCCAGCAGCTTCGACAGAGACTCTGGAAACACCATATATTTT
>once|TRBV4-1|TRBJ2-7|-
CASSGEGISEQYF
TGCGCCAGTTCTGGGGAAGGAATCTCCGAGCAGTACTTC
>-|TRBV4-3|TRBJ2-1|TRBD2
CASSQGGGGYNEQFF
TGCGCCAGCAGCCAAGGCGGGGGAGGTTACAATGAGCAGTTCTTC
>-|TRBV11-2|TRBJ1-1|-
CASSLPNTEAFF
TGTGCCAGCAGCTTACCGAACACTGAAGCTTTCTTT
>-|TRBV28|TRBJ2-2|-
CASSLSRGMSRAGELFF
TGTGCCAGCAGTTTATCCAGGGGAATGAGTCGCGCCGGGGAGCTGTTTTTT
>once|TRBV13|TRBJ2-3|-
CASSLIGLAEEGDTQYF
TGTGCCAGCAGCTTAATAGGGCTAGCCGAAGAGGGTGATACGCAGTATTTT
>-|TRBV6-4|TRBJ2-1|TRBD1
CASSDGTAYNEQFF
TGTGCCAGCAGTGACGGGACAGCCTACAATGAGCAGTTCTTC
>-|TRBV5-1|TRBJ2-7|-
CASSLAQSPGEQYF
TGCGCCAGCAGCTTAGCACAATCCCCGGGGGAGCAGTACTTC
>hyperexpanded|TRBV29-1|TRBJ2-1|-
CSVVAVLDEQFF
TGCAGCGTTGTCGCAGTATTGGATGAGCAGTTCTTC
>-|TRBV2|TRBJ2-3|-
CASSDGTSPDTQYF
TGTGCCAGCAGTGATGGAACCTCCCCAGATACGCAGTATTTT
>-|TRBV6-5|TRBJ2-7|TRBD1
CASIETGGEQYF
TGTGCCAGCATAGAAACAGGGGGCGAGCAGTACTTC
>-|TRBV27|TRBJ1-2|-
CASSLSFQGSGYTF
TGTGCCAGCAGTTTATCGTTCCAGGGTTCCGGCTACACCTTC